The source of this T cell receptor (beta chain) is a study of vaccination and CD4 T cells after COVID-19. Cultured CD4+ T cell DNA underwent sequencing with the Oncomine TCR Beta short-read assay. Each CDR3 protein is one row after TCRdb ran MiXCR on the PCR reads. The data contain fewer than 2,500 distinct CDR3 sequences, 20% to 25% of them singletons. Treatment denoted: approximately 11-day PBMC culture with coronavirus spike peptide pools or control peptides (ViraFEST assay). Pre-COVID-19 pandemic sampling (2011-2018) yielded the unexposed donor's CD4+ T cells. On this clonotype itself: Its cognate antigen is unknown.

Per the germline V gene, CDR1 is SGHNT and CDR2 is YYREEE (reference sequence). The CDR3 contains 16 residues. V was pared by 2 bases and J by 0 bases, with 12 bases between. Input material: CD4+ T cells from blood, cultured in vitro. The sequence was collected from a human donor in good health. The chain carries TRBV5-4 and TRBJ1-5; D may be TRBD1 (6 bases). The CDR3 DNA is TGTGCCAGCAGCTTCACAGGGCGTTATAGCAATCAGCCCCAGCATTTT. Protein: CASSFTGRYSNQPQHF. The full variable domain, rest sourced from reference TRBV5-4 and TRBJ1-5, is ETGVTQSPTHLIKTRGQQVTLRCSSQSGHNTVSWYQQALGQGPQFIFQYYREEENGRGNFPPRFSGLQFPNYSSELNVNALELDDSALYLCASSFTGRYSNQPQHFGDGTRLSIL.